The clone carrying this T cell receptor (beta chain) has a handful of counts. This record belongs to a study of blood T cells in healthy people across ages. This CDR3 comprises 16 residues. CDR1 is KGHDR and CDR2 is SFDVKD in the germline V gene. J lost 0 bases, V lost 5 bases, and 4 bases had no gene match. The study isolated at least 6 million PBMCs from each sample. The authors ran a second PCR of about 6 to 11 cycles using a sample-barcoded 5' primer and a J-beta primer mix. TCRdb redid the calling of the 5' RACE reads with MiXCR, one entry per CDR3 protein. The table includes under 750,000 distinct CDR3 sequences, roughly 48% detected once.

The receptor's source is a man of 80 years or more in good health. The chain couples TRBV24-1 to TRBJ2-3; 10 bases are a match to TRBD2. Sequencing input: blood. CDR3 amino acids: CATSVQLAGSTDTQYF. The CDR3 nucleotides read TGTGCCACCAGTGTACAACTAGCGGGAAGCACAGATACGCAGTATTTT.